This record looks at one T cell receptor (beta chain) sequence and its context. The antigen remains undetermined. The data derive from a study of blood T cells in healthy people across ages. Whole-study findings and limits: Naive CD4+ cells and diversity were both higher in long-lived donors than in aged donors.

The germline V gene has CDR1 SQVTM and CDR2 ANQGSEA. CDR3 length: 12 amino acids. After removal of 5 bases from V and 6 bases from J, the junction contained 5 bases not matched to a gene. Using a J-beta primer mix together with a sample-barcoded 5' primer, a second PCR was run for about 6 to 11 cycles. TCRdb re-called the 5' RACE reads with MiXCR, one entry per CDR3 protein. The table has some 1,000,000 distinct CDR3 sequences, under 30% seen once. The same sample was also studied in work on T cells of mothers and their children. That work adds: The donors comprised more than 5 children and their three healthy Caucasian mothers.

The sequence was obtained from a girl aged 2-10 years in good health. The V gene is TRBV29-1, the J gene TRBJ1-1, with 8 bases that match TRBD1. The sequenced sample consisted of blood. CDR3 DNA: TGCAGCGTTCTTGCGACAGGGGCTGAAGCTTTCTTT. Amino acids: CSVLATGAEAFF.